This T cell receptor beta chain is from a study of vaccination effects on CD4 cells after COVID-19. Study-level points and caveats: The vaccine-induced clones of healthy vaccinees included only 1 of 255 that cross-reacted with common cold coronaviruses. Substantial clonal contraction characterized both infection- and vaccine-induced clones late after vaccination.

Notes on this clone: Its antigen is still unknown.

Deletions cut 6 bases from V and 3 bases from J, with 11 bases between. The length of the CDR3 is 13 residues. The method was immunoSEQ multiplex PCR; TCRdb's version includes in-frame clones alone and lacks a portion of them. Of about 40,000 clones in the sample, about 62% are singletons; the top ten hold about 8.4%. Following 10 days of culture, CD4+ T cells were isolated. Vaccination of participants consisted of two doses of either the BNT162b2 or mRNA-1273 vaccine. J is TRBJ2-5 and V is TRBV12-3 or TRBV12-4; no reliable D call. The receptor comes from a human donor who received a COVID-19 vaccine. Here the sequenced sample was CD4+ T cells from PBMCs cultured without peptide, taken after COVID-19 vaccination. DNA for the CDR3: TGTGCCAGCAGGAAATTCCAAGAAGAGACCCAGTACTTC. Protein: CASRKFQEETQYF.